This is a list of T cell receptor beta chains from one sample in a study of blood T cells in healthy people across ages. TCRdb re-analysed the 5' RACE reads in MiXCR, keeping a single row per CDR3 protein. The sample has around 1,500,000 distinct CDR3 sequences, roughly 40% seen once. Material for sequencing was blood. The receptors originated from a woman younger than 30 in good health. Each CDR3 is given with its conserved first and last residue. The D gene is left open where the match is weak. Clone size is given for some rows only: seen once, a few or many times, or a class if the clone is expanded.

>TRBV6-2/TRBV6-3|TRBJ2-1|TRBD1|few
CASSQGQHNEQFF
TGTGCCAGCAGTCAGGGACAGCACAATGAGCAGTTCTTC
>TRBV7-3|TRBJ2-5|NA|NA
CASSLTGGARETQYF
TGTGCCAGCAGCTTAACGGGGGGGGCTCGGGAGACCCAGTACTTC
>TRBV6-1|TRBJ2-7|NA|NA
CASNSVYEQYF
TGTGCCAGCAATTCAGTCTACGAGCAGTACTTC
>TRBV20-1|TRBJ2-1|TRBD2|NA
CSARDPSGSSYNEQFF
TGCAGTGCTAGAGATCCTAGCGGGAGCTCCTACAATGAGCAGTTCTTC
>TRBV3-1|TRBJ1-2|NA|few
CASSHREGGYTF
TGTGCCAGCAGCCACAGGGAGGGTGGCTACACCTTC
>TRBV19|TRBJ2-5|TRBD2|NA
CASRTTSEKQETQYF
TGTGCCAGCCGAACCACTAGCGAGAAGCAAGAGACCCAGTACTTC
>TRBV5-6|TRBJ2-3|TRBD2|NA
CASSPAAGVTDTQYF
TGTGCCAGCAGCCCGGCGGCGGGAGTCACAGATACGCAGTATTTT
>TRBV6-2/TRBV6-3|TRBJ2-7|TRBD2|NA
CASRPLSGGASYEQYF
TGTGCCAGCAGACCCCTTAGCGGGGGGGCCTCCTACGAGCAGTACTTC
>TRBV7-9|TRBJ1-1|NA|NA
CASSRGSYTEAFF
TGTGCCAGCAGCAGGGGGTCTTACACTGAAGCTTTCTTT
>TRBV2|TRBJ2-2|TRBD2|NA
CASSGAGDNTGELFF
TGTGCCAGCAGTGGTGCGGGGGATAACACCGGGGAGCTGTTTTTT
>TRBV20-1|TRBJ2-1|NA|NA
CSARDKVVETQFF
TGCAGTGCTAGAGATAAGGTTGTGGAGACCCAGTTCTTC
>TRBV29-1|TRBJ2-5|NA|many
CSAEALSWSETQYF
TGCAGCGCCGAAGCCCTCAGTTGGTCGGAGACCCAGTACTTC
>TRBV29-1|TRBJ2-5|NA|few
CSVEIQPGETQYF
TGCAGCGTTGAAATACAGCCAGGAGAGACCCAGTACTTC
>TRBV4-1|TRBJ2-7|TRBD1|NA
CASSHPGQGTKEQYF
TGCGCCAGCAGCCACCCCGGACAGGGAACGAAGGAGCAGTACTTC
>TRBV15|TRBJ2-7|NA|NA
CATSRDFDSRYEQYF
TGTGCCACCAGCAGAGATTTTGACAGCAGATACGAGCAGTACTTC